The 2 T cell receptor beta chains given below trace back to one sample, sequenced in a study of cytomegalovirus exposure and HLA in healthy donors (dated by TCRdb to 2016 to 2017). Library preparation was by the immunoSEQ multiplex PCR assay. A mixture of 60 forward primers for TCR Vbeta segments and 13 reverse primers for TCR Jbeta segments was used in the multiplex PCR. TCRdb holds this immuneACCESS table with in-frame rearrangements only. Some clones are missing; in checked studies, unresolved V genes explain under half, and the rest has no known cause. Recorded for this sample are 95,000 to 150,000 clones; around 69% of them occurred a single time. The top ten clones comprise about 8.1% of the sample. The sequenced material came from PBMCs. The receptors come from a woman between 40 and 50 years old in good health and CMV-seropositive.

The V and J genes are TRBV7-8 and TRBJ2-7; 12 bases are a match to TRBD1. Germline lookup yields CDR1 SGHVS and CDR2 FQNEAQ. CDR3 length: 18 amino acids. The V gene end was trimmed by 5 bases and the J gene end by 4 bases; junction bases not matched to a gene: 15. CDR3 protein: CASSRRGSGTGGWYEQYF. DNA of the CDR3: TGTGCCAGCAGCCGTAGGGGTTCCGGGACAGGGGGCTGGTACGAGCAGTACTTC.

A few counts support this clone. The J gene is TRBJ2-7, the V gene TRBV28, with 13 nucleotides matching TRBD2. Losses at the gene ends were 4 bases for V and 4 bases for J; bases not matched to a gene: 10. Germline V gene data show CDR1 as MDHEN and CDR2 as SYDVKM. This CDR3 has 17 amino acids. The CDR3, as DNA: TGTGCCAGCAGTTCAAGACTAGCGGGAGGCCCTGTTTACGAGCAGTACTTC. Protein sequence: CASSSRLAGGPVYEQYF.